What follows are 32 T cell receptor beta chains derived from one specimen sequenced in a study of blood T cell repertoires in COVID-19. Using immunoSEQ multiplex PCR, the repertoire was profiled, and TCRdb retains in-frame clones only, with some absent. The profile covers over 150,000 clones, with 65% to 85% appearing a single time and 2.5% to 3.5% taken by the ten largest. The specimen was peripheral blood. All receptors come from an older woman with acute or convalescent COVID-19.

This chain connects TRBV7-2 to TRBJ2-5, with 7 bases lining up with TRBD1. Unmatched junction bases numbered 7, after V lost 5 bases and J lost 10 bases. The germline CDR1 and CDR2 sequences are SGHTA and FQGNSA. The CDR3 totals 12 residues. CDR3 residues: CASSLPQGNQYF. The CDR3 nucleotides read TGTGCCAGCAGCCTTCCACAGGGGAACCAGTACTTC.

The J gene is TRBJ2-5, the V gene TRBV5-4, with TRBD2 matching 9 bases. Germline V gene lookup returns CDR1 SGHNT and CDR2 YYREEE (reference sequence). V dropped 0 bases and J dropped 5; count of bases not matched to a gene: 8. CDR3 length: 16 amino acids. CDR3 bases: TGTGCCAGCAGCTTGGCTAGCGGGGCTCTAGGGGAGACCCAGTACTTC. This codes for CASSLASGALGETQYF.

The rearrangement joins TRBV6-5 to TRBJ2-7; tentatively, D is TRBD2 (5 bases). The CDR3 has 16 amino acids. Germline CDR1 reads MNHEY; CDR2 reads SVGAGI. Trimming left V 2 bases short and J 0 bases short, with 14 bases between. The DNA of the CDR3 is TGTGCCAGCAGTTACCGAGGTGGTCGGGGCTCCTACGAGCAGTACTTC. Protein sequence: CASSYRGGRGSYEQYF.

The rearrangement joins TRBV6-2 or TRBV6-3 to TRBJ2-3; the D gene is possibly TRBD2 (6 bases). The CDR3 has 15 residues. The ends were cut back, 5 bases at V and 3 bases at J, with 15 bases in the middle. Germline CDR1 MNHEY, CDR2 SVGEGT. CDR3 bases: TGTGCCAGCAGTCCGGGACTCCTTGGGACAGATACGCAGTATTTT. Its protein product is CASSPGLLGTDTQYF.

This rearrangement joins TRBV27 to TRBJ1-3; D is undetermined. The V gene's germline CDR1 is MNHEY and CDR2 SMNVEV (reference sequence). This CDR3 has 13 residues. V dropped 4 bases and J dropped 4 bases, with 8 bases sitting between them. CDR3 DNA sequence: TGTGCCAGCAGTTCCATGAGCGGAAACACCATATATTTT. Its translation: CASSSMSGNTIYF.

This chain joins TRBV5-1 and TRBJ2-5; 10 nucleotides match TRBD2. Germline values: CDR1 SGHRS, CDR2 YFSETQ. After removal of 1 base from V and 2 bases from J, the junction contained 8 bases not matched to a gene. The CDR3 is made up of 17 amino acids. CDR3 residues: CASSLRGVTSGQETQYF. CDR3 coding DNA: TGCGCCAGCAGCTTGAGGGGAGTGACTAGCGGGCAAGAGACCCAGTACTTC. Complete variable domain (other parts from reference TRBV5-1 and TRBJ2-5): KAGVTQTPRYLIKTRGQQVTLSCSPISGHRSVSWYQQTPGQGLQFLFEYFSETQRNKGNFPGRFSGRQFSNSRSEMNVSTLELGDSALYLCASSLRGVTSGQETQYFGPGTRLLVL.

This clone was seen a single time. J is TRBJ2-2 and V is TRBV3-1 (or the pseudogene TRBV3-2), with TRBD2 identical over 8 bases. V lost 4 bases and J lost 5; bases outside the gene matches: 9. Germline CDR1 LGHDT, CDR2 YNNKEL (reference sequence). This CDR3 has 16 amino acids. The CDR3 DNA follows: TGTGCCAGCAGCCCCCGGGGGAGCGGGGGAACCGGGGAGCTGTTTTTT. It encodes CASSPRGSGGTGELFF.

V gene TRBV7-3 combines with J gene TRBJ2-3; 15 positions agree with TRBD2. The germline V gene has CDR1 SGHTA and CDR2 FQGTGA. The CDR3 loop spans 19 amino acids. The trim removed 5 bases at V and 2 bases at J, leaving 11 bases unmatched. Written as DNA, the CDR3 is TGTGCCAGCAGCCCAAATCCGGGACTAGCGGGGGGACACACAGATACGCAGTATTTT. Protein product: CASSPNPGLAGGHTDTQYF.

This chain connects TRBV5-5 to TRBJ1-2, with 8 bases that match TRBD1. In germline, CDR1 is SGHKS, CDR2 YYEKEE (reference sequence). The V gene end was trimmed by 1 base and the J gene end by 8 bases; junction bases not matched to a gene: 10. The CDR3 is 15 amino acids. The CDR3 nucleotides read TGTGCCAGCAGCTTGCTCCGGACAGGGCGTCAGGGCTACACCTTC. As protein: CASSLLRTGRQGYTF.

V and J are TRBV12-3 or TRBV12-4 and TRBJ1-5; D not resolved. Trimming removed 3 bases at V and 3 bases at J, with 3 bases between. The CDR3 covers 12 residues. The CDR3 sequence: CASSFYNQPQHF. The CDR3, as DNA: TGTGCCAGCAGTTTCTACAATCAGCCCCAGCATTTT.

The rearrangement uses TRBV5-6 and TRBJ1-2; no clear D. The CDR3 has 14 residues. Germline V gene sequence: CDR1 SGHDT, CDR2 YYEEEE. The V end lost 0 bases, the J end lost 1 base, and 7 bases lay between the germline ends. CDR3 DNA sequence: TGTGCCAGCAGCTTGGCCGTGTATAACTATGGCTACACCTTC. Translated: CASSLAVYNYGYTF.

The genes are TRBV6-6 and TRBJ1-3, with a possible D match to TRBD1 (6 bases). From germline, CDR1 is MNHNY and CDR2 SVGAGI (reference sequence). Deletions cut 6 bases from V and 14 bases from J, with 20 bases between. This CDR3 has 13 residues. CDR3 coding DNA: TGTGCCAGCAGACGGGAGGCCGCGCAGGGGTTATATTTT. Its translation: CASRREAAQGLYF.

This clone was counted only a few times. The DNA for the CDR3 is TGTGCCAGCAGGGGGACAGGGGGCGCCCCCGGGGAGCTGTTTTTT. Translated, it gives CASRGTGGAPGELFF. The chain joins TRBV4-2 to TRBJ2-2; the match to TRBD1 covers 12 bases. Germline loops: CDR1 LGHNA, CDR2 YNFKEQ. With V trimmed by 6 bases and J by 6 bases, 5 bases remained unmatched. This CDR3 is built from 15 residues.

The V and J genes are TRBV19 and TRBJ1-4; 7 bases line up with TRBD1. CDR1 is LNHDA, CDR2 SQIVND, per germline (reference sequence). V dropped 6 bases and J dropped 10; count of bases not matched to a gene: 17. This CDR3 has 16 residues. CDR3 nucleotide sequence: TGTGCCAGTAGCGGGGACAGCTTCCCGAATCTTGGAAAACTGTTTTTT. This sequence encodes CASSGDSFPNLGKLFF.

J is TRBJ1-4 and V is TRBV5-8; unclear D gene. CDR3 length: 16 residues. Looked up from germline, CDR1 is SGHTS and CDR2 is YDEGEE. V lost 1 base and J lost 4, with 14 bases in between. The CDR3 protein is CASSLRLPGHNEKLFF. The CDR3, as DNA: TGTGCCAGCAGCTTGCGTCTGCCAGGCCATAATGAAAAACTGTTTTTT.

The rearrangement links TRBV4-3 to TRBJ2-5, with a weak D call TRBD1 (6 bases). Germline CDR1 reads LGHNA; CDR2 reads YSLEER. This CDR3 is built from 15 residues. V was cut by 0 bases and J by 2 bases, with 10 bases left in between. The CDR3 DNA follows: TGCGCCAGCAGCCAAGATCGGGACACTCAAGAGACCCAGTACTTC. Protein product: CASSQDRDTQETQYF.

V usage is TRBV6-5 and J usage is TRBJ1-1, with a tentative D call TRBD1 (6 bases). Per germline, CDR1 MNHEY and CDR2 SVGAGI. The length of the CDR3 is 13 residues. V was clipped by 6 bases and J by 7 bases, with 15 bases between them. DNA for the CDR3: TGTGCCAGCAGAACAAAGGGGGGGAATGAAGCTTTCTTT. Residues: CASRTKGGNEAFF.

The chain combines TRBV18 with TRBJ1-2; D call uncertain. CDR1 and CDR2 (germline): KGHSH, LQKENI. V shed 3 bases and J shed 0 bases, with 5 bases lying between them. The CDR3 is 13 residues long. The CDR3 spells CASSPQSNYGYTF. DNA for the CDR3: TGTGCCAGCTCACCTCAATCTAACTATGGCTACACCTTC.

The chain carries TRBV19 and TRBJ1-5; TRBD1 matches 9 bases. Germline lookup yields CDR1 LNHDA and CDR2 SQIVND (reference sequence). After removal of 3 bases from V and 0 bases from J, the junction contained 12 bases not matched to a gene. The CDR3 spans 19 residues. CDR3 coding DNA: TGTGCCAGTAGTATTTTTACAGGGGGCCCTTCTTATAGCAATCAGCCCCAGCATTTT. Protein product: CASSIFTGGPSYSNQPQHF.

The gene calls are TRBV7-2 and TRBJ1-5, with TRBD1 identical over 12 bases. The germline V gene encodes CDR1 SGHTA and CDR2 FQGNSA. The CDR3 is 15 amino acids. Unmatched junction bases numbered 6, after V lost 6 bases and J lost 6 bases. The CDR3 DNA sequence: TGTGCCAGCAGTTGGGACAGGGGGCAGTCTCAGCCCCAGCATTTT. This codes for CASSWDRGQSQPQHF.

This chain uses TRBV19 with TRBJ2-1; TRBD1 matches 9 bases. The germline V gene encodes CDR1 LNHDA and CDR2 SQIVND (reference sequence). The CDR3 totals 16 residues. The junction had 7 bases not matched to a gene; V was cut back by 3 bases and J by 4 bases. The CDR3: CASSILGGTGYNEQFF. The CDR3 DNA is TGTGCCAGTAGTATTTTGGGAGGGACAGGGTACAATGAGCAGTTCTTC.

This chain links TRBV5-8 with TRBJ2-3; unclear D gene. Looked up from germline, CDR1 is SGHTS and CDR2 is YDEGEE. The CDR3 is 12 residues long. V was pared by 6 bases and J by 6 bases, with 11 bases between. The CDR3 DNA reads TGTGCCAGCACCTACCCCCCGGATACGCAGTATTTT. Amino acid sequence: CASTYPPDTQYF.

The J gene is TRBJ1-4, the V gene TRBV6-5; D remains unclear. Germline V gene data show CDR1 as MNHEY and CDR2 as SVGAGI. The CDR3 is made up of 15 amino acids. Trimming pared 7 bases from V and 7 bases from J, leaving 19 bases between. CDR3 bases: TGTGCCAGCAAGTCCTCAAGGGCTGGGAGTGAAAAACTGTTTTTT. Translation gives CASKSSRAGSEKLFF.

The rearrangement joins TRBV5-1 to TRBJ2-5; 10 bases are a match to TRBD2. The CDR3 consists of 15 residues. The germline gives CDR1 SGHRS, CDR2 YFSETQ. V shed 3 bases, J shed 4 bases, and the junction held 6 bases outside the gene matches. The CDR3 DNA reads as TGCGCCAGCAGCTCGGGTCGGACTAGCGGAGAGACCCAGTACTTC. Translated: CASSSGRTSGETQYF.

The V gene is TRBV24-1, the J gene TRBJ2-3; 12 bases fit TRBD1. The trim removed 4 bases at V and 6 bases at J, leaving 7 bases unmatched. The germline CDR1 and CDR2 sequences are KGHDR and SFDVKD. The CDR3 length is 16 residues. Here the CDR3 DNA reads TGTGCCACCAGTGAGTCCCCGGGACAGGGGGCCGATACGCAGTATTTT. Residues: CATSESPGQGADTQYF.

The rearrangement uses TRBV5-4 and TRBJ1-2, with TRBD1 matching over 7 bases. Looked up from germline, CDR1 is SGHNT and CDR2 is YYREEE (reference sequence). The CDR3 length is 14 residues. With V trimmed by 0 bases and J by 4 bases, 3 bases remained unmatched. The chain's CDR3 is CASSLGQGAYGYTF. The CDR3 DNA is TGTGCCAGCAGCTTGGGACAGGGAGCCTATGGCTACACCTTC. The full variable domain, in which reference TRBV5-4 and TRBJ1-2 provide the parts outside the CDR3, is ETGVTQSPTHLIKTRGQQVTLRCSSQSGHNTVSWYQQALGQGPQFIFQYYREEENGRGNFPPRFSGLQFPNYSSELNVNALELDDSALYLCASSLGQGAYGYTFGSGTRLTVV.

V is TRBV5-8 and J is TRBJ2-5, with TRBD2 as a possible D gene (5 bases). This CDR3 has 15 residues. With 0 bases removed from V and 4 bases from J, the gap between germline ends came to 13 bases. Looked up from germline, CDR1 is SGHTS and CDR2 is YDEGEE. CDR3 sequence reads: CASSLGVGDLETQYF. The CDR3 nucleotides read TGTGCCAGCAGCTTGGGGGTCGGGGATTTAGAGACCCAGTACTTC.

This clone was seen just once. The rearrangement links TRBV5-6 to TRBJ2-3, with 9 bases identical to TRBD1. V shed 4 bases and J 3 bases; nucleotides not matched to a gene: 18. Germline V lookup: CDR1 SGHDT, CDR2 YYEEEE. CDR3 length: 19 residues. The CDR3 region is CASSQGPPQGAFGTDTQYF. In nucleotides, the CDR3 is TGTGCCAGCAGCCAAGGTCCTCCACAGGGGGCATTTGGTACAGATACGCAGTATTTT. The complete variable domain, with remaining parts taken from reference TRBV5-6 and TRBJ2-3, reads DAGVTQSPTHLIKTRGQQVTLRCSPKSGHDTVSWYQQALGQGPQFIFQYYEEEERQRGNFPDRFSGHQFPNYSSELNVNALLLGDSALYLCASSQGPPQGAFGTDTQYFGPGTRLTVL.

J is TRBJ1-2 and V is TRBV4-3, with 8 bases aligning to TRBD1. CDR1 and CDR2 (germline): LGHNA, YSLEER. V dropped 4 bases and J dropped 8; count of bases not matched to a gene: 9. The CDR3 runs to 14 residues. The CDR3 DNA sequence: TGCGCCAGCAGCCGATTTTTGACAGGGGAAGGCTACACCTTC. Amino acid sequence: CASSRFLTGEGYTF.

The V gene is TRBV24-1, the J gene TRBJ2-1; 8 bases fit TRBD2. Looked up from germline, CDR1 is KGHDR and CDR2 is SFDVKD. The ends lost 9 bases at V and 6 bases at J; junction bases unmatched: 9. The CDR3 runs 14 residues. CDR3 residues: CATSGGGTRNEQFF. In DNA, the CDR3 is TGTGCCACCTCCGGGGGGGGCACTCGCAATGAGCAGTTCTTC.

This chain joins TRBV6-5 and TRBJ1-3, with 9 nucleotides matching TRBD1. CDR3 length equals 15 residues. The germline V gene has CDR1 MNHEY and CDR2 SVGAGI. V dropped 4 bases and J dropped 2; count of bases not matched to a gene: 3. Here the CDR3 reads CASSSTGGTGNTIYF. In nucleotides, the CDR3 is TGTGCCAGCAGTTCAACAGGGGGCACTGGAAACACCATATATTTT.

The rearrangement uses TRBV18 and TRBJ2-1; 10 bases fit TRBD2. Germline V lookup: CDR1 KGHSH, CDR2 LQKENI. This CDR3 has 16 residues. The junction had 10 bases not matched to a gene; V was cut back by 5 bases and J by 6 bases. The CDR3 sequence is CASSSDERGGRNEQFF. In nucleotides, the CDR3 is TGTGCCAGCTCATCAGACGAGCGGGGGGGCCGCAATGAGCAGTTCTTC.